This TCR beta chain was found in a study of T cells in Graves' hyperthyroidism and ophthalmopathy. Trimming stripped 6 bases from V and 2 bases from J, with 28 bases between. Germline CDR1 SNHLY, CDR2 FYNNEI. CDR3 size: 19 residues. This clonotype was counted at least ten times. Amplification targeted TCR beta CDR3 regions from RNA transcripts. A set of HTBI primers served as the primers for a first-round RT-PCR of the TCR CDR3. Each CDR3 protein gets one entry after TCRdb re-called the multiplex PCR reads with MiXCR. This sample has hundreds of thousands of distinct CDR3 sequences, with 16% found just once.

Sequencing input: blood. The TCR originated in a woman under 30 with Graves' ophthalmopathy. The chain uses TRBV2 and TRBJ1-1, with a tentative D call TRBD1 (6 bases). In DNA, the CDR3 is TGTGCCAGCAGGGGGGGCCTTGGACGGGCGGGCAGTAGAAACACTGAAGCTTTCTTT. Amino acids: CASRGGLGRAGSRNTEAFF. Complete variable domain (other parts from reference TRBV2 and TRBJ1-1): EPEVTQTPSHQVTQMGQEVILRCVPISNHLYFYWYRQILGQKVEFLVSFYNNEISEKSEIFDDQFSVERPDGSNFTLKIRSTKLEDSAMYFCASRGGLGRAGSRNTEAFFGQGTRLTVV.